These 5 T cell receptor beta chains share one sample of origin, sequenced in a study of blood T cell repertoires in COVID-19. Here immunoSEQ multiplex PCR was the method, and the copy in TCRdb shows in-frame clones only, minus some. The sample contains some 300,000 clones, nearly 90% of which appear only once. Sequenced sample: PBMCs or T cells enriched from blood (not recorded which). The receptors derive from a young woman who had recovered from COVID-19.

The genes are TRBV7-8 and TRBJ2-5; 13 nucleotides agree with TRBD2. V shed 4 bases, J shed 5 bases, and the junction held 7 bases outside the gene matches. Germline V CDR1 and CDR2: SGHVS, FQNEAQ. There are 16 residues in the CDR3. CDR3 nucleotide sequence: TGTGCCAGCAGCTCAACTAGCGGGGGGGCCCTGGAGACCCAGTACTTC. It yields the protein CASSSTSGGALETQYF.

The gene calls are TRBV7-9 and TRBJ2-1, with 13 bases aligning to TRBD2. This CDR3 has 19 amino acids. V shed 4 bases, J shed 2 bases, and the junction held 11 bases outside the gene matches. The germline CDR1 and CDR2 sequences are SEHNR and FQNEAQ (reference sequence). CDR3 sequence: CASSSSGLAGSGAYNEQFF. The DNA of the CDR3 is TGTGCCAGCAGCTCTTCGGGACTAGCGGGATCAGGGGCCTACAATGAGCAGTTCTTC.

The J gene is TRBJ1-5, the V gene TRBV7-2, with a possible D match to TRBD1 (5 bases). Germline V gene sequence: CDR1 SGHTA, CDR2 FQGNSA. This CDR3 is built from 15 residues. Between the trimmed V and J ends, which lost 5 bases and 3 bases, there was a span of 14 bases. CDR3 nucleotides: TGTGCCAGCAGCCTAACGGCTGGGGCCAATCAGCCCCAGCATTTT. It is translated as CASSLTAGANQPQHF.

About this clone: No DNA is shown, since the ends of the CDR3 on it are uncertain; the CDR3 is the one TCRdb lists. This chain connects TRBV21-1 to TRBJ1-4. TRBV21-1 is a known pseudogene. A total of 15 residues make up the CDR3, ends included. CDR3: CASSKVGTGNEKLFF.

The chain combines TRBV19 with TRBJ2-2, with 8 bases that match TRBD1. CDR3 length: 16 residues. Trimming took 0 bases from V and 4 from J; bases not matched to a gene: 4. CDR1 LNHDA and CDR2 SQIVND come from the germline V gene (reference sequence). The chain's CDR3 is CASSIDSGGSTGELFF. DNA of the CDR3: TGTGCCAGTAGTATAGATTCAGGGGGCAGCACCGGGGAGCTGTTTTTT. Variable domain in full (rest from reference TRBV19 and TRBJ2-2): DGGITQSPKYLFRKEGQNVTLSCEQNLNHDAMYWYRQDPGQGLRLIYYSQIVNDFQKGDIAEGYSVSREKKESFPLTVTSAQKNPTAFYLCASSIDSGGSTGELFFGEGSRLTVL.